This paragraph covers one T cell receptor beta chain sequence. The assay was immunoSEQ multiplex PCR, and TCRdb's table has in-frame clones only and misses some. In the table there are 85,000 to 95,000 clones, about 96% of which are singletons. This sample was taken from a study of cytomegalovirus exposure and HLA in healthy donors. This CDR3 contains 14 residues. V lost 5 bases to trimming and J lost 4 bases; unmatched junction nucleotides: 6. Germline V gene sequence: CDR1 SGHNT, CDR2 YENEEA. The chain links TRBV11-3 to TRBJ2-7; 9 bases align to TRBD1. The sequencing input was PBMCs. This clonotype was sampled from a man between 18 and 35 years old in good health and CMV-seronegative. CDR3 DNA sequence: TGTGCCAGCAGCCCCCGGACAGGGGAGTACGAGCAGTACGTC. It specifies CASSPRTGEYEQYV.